This T cell receptor beta chain was recorded in a study of cytomegalovirus exposure and HLA in healthy donors. Points from the study as a whole: Some V segments (TRBV6-2 and TRBV6-3 among them) were excluded as indistinguishable.

PCR primers comprised 60 Vbeta and 13 Jbeta primers. TCRdb's table, derived via immunoSEQ multiplex PCR, lists solely in-frame clones and lacks some. The sample shows more than 85,000 clones, under 85% of them seen only once. In the case of this clone: Its target is not known.

CDR3 length: 16 amino acids. From germline, CDR1 is MNHEY and CDR2 SVGAGI. Trimming stripped 2 bases from V and 0 bases from J, with 13 bases between. This TCR was recovered from a man aged 40-50 years in good health and CMV-seronegative. Source material: PBMCs. This rearrangement joins TRBV6-5 to TRBJ1-1; D possibly corresponds to TRBD1 (5 bases). The CDR3 reads CASSYVQGLMNTEAFF. The DNA of the CDR3 is TGTGCCAGCAGTTACGTGCAGGGACTAATGAACACTGAAGCTTTCTTT.